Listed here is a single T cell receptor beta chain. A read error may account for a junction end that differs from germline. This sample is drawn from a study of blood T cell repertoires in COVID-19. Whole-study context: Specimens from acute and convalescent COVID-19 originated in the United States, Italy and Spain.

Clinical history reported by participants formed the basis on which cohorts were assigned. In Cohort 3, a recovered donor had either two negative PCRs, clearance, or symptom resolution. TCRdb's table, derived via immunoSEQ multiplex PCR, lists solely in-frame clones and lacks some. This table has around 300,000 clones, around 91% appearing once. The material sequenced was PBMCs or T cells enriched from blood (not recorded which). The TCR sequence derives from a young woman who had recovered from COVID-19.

The chain's CDR3 is CAIGDREGSYEQYF. In nucleotides, the CDR3 is TGTGCCATCGGTGACAGGGAAGGGTCCTACGAGCAGTACTTC. The chain couples TRBV10-3 to TRBJ2-7, with 7 bases fitting TRBD1. The CDR3 has 14 residues. CDR1 is ENHRY, CDR2 SYGVKD, per germline.